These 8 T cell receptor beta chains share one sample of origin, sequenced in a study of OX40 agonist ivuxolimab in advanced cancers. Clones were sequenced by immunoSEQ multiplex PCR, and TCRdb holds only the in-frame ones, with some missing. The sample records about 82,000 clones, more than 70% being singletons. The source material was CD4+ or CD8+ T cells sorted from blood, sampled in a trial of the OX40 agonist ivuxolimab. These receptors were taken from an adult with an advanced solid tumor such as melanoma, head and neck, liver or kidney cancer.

CDR3 DNA: TGCGCCAGCAGCCAAGAACTTGCAGGGAGCTCCTACGAGCAGTACTTC. This codes for CASSQELAGSSYEQYF. This sequence joins TRBV4-3 and TRBJ2-7; TRBD1 or TRBD2 may be the D gene (5 bases each). Germline assignment: CDR1 LGHNA and CDR2 YSLEER. The length of the CDR3 is 16 residues. With 0 bases removed from V and 0 bases from J, the gap between germline ends came to 12 bases.

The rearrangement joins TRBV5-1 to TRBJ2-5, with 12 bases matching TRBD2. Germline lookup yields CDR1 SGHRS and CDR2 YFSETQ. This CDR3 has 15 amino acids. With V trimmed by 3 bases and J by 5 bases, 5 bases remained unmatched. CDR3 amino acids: CASSSTSGGGETQYF. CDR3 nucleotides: TGCGCCAGCAGCTCGACTAGCGGGGGTGGGGAGACCCAGTACTTC.

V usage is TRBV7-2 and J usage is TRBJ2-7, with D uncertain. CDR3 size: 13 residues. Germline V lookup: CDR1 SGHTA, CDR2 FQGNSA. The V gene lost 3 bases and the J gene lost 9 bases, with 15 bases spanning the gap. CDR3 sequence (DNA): TGTGCCAGCAGCTTCGACACAACCACTGGGCAGTACTTC. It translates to CASSFDTTTGQYF.

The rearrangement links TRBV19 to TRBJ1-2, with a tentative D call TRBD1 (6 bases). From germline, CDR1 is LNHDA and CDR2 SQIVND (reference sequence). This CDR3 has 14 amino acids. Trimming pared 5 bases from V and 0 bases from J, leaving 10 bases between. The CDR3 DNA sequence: TGTGCCAGTAGTCGGGGGGGCCCTAACTATGGCTACACCTTC. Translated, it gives CASSRGGPNYGYTF.

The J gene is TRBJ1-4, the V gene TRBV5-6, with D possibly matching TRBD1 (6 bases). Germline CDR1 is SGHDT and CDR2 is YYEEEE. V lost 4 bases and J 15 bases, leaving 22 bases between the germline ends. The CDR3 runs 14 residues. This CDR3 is CASSPGARGGSLFF. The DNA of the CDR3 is TGTGCCAGCAGCCCCGGGGCCAGGGGTGGGAGTTTGTTTTTT.

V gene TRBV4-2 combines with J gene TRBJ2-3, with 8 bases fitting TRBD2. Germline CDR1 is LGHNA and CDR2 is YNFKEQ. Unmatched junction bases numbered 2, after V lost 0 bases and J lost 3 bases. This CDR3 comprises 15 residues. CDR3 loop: CASSQDPGGTDTQYF. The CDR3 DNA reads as TGTGCCAGCAGCCAAGATCCGGGGGGGACAGATACGCAGTATTTT.

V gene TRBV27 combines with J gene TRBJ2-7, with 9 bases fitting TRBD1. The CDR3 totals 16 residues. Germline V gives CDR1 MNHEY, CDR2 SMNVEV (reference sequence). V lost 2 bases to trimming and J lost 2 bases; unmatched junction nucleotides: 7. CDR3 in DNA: TGTGCCAGCAGTTTACCCCGGACAGGGGTCCCCTACGAGCAGTACTTC. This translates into CASSLPRTGVPYEQYF.

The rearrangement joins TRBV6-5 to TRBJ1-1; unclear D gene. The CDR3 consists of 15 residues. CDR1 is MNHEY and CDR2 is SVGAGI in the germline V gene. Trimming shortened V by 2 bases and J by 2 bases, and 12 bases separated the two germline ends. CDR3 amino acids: CASSYRPGINTEAFF. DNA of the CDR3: TGTGCCAGCAGTTACCGGCCAGGTATCAACACTGAAGCTTTCTTT.